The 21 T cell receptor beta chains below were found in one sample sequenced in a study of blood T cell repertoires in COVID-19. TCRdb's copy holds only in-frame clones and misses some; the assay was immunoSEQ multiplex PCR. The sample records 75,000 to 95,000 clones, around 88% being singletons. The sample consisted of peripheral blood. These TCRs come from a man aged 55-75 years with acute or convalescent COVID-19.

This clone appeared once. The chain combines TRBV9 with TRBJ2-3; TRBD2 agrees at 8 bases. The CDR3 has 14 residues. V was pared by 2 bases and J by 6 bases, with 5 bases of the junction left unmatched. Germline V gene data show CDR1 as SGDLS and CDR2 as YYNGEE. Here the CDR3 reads CASSVVAGLDTQYF. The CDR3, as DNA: TGTGCCAGCAGCGTCGTAGCGGGGCTCGATACGCAGTATTTT.

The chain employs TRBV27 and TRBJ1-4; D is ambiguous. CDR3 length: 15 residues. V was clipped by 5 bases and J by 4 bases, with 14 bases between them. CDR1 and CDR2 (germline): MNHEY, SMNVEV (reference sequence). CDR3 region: CASSLQRAGNEKLFF. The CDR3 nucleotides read TGTGCCAGCAGTCTACAAAGGGCGGGTAATGAAAAACTGTTTTTT.

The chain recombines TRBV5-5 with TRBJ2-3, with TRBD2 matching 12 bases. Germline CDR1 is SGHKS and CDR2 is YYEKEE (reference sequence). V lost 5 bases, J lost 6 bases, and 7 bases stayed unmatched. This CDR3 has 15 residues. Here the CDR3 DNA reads TGTGCCAGCAGACCGCTAGCGGGGGGGGGTGATACGCAGTATTTT. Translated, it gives CASRPLAGGGDTQYF.

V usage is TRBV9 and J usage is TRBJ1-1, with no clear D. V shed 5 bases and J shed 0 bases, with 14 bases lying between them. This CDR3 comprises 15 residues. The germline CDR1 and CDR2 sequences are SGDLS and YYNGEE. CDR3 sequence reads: CASRIPGALNTEAFF. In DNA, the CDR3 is TGTGCCAGCAGGATACCGGGAGCTTTGAACACTGAAGCTTTCTTT. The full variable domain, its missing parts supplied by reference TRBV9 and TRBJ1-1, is DSGVTQTPKHLITATGQRVTLRCSPRSGDLSVYWYQQSLDQGLQFLIQYYNGEERAKGNILERFSAQQFPDLHSELNLSSLELGDSALYFCASRIPGALNTEAFFGQGTRLTVV.

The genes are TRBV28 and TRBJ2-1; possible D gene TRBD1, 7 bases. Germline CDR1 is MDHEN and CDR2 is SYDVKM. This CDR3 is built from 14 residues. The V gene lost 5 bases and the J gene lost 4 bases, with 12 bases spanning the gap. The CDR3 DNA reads TGTGCCAGCAGTCCCGCAGGGGGGTACAATGAGCAGTTCTTC. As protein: CASSPAGGYNEQFF.

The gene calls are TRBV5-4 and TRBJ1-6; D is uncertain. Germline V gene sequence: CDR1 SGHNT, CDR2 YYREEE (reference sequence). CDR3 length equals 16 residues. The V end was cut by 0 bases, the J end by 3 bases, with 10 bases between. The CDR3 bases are TGTGCCAGCAGCTTGGAAGCCGGGGTCTATAATTCACCCCTCCACTTT. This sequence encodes CASSLEAGVYNSPLHF.

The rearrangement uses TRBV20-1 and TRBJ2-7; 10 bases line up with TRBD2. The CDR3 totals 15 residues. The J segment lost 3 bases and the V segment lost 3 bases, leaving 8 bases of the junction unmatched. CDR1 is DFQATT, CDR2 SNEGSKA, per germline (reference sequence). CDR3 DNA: TGCAGTGCTAGTGGGCCCACTAGCGGGGACTACGAGCAGTACTTC. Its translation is CSASGPTSGDYEQYF.

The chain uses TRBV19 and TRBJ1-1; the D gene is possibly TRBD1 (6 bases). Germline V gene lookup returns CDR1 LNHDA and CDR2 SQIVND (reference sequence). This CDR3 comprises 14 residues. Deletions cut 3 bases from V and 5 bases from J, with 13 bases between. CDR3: CASSIQGKWTEAFF. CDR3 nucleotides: TGTGCCAGTAGTATCCAGGGGAAATGGACTGAAGCTTTCTTT.

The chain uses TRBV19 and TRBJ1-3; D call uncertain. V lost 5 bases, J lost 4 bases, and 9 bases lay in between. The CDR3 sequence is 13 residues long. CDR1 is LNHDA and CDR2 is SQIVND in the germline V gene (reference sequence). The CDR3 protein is CASSYGLGNTIYF. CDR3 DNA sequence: TGTGCCAGTAGTTACGGACTAGGAAACACCATATATTTT.

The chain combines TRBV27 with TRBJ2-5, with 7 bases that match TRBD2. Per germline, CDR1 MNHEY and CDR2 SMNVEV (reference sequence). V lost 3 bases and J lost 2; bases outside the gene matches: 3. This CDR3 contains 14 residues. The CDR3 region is CASSLGSGQETQYF. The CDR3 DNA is TGTGCCAGCAGTTTGGGTAGCGGGCAAGAGACCCAGTACTTC.

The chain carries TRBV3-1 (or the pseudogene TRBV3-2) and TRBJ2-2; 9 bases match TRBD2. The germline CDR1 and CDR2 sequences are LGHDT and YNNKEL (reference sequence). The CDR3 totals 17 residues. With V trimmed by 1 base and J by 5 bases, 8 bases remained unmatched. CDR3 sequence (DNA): TGTGCCAGCAGCCAAGGTCCGCGGCTAGCGGGGACCGGGGAGCTGTTTTTT. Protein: CASSQGPRLAGTGELFF.

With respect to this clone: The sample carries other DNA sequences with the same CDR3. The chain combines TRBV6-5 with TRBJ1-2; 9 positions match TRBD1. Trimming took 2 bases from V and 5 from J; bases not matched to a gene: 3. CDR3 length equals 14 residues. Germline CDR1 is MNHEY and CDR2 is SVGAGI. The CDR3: CASSYGTGNYGYTF. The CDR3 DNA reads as TGTGCCAGCAGTTACGGGACAGGGAATTATGGCTACACCTTC.

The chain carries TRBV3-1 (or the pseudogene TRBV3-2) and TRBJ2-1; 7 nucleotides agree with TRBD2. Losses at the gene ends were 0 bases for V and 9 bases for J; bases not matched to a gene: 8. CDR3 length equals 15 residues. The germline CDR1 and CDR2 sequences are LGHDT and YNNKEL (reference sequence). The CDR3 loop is CASSQDRSGVGEQFF. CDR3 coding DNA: TGTGCCAGCAGCCAAGATAGGAGCGGGGTAGGTGAGCAGTTCTTC.

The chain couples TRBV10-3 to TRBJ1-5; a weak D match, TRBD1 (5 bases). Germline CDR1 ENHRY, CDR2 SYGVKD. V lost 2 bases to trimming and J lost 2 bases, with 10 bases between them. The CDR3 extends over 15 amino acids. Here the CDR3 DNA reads TGTGCCATCAGTGAGAGCGGGGACGGCAATCAGCCCCAGCATTTT. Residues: CAISESGDGNQPQHF.

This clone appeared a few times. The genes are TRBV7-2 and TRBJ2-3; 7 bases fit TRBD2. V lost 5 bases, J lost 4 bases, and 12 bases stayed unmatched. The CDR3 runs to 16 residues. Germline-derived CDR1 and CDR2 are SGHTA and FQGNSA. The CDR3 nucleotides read TGTGCCAGCAGCCCGTGGGGAGCGGGGTTCCCAGATACGCAGTATTTT. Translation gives CASSPWGAGFPDTQYF. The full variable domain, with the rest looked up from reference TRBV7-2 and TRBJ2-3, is GAGVSQSPSNKVTEKGKDVELRCDPISGHTALYWYRQSLGQGLEFLIYFQGNSAPDKSGLPSDRFSAERTGGSVSTLTIQRTQQEDSAVYLCASSPWGAGFPDTQYFGPGTRLTVL.

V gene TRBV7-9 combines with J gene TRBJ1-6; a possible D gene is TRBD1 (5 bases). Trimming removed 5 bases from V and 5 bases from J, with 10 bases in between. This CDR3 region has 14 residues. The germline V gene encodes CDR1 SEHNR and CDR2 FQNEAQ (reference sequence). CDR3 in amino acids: CASSAGRDNSPLHF. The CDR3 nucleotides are TGTGCCAGCAGCGCGGGACGGGATAATTCACCCCTCCACTTT.

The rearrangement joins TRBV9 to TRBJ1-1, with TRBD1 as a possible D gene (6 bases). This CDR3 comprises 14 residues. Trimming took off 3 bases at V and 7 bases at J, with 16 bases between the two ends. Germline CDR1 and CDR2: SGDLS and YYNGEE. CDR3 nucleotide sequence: TGTGCCAGCAGCGCCTGGGACACGGAAGGTGAAGCTTTCTTT. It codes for CASSAWDTEGEAFF.

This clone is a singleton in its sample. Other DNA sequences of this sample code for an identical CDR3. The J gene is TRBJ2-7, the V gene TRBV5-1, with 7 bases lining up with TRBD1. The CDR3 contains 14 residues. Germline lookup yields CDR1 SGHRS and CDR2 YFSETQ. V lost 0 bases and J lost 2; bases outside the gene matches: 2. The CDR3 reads CASSLGQGAYEQYF. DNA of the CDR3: TGCGCCAGCAGCTTGGGGCAGGGGGCCTACGAGCAGTACTTC.

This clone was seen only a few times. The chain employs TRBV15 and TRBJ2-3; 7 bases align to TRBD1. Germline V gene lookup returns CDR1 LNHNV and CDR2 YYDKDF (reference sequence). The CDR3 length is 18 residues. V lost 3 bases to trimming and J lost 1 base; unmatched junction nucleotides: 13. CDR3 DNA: TGTGCCACCAGCAGCATAGGGGGCTTGGGACCACGCACAGATACGCAGTATTTT. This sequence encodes CATSSIGGLGPRTDTQYF.

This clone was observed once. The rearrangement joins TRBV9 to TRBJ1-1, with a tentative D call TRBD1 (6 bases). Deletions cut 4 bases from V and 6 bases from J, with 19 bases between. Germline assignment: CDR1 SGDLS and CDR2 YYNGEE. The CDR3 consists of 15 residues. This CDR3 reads CASSILQGGYAEAFF. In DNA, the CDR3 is TGTGCCAGCAGCATCCTACAGGGCGGATACGCTGAAGCTTTCTTT.

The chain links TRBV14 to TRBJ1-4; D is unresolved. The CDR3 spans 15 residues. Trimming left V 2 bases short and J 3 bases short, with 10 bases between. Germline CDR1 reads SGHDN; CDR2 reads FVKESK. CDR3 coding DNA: TGTGCCAGCAGCCAAAATTATGGCCCTAATGAAAAACTGTTTTTT. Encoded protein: CASSQNYGPNEKLFF.